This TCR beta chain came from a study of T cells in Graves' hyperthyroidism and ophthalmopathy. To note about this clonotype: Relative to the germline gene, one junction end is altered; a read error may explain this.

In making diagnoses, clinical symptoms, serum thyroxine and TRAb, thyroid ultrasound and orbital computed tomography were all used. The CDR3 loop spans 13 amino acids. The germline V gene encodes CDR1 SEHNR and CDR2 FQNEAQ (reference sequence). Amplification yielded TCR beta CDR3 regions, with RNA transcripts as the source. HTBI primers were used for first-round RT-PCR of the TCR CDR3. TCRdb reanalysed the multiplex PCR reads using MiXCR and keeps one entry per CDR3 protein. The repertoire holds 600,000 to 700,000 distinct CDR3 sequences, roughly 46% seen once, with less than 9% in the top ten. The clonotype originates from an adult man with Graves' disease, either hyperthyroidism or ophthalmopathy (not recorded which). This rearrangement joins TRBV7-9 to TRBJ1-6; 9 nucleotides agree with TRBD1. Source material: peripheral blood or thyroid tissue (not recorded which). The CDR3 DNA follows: TGTGCCAGCAGTTTCCCACCGGACAGGGGAATTATCTTT. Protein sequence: CASSFPPDRGIIF.